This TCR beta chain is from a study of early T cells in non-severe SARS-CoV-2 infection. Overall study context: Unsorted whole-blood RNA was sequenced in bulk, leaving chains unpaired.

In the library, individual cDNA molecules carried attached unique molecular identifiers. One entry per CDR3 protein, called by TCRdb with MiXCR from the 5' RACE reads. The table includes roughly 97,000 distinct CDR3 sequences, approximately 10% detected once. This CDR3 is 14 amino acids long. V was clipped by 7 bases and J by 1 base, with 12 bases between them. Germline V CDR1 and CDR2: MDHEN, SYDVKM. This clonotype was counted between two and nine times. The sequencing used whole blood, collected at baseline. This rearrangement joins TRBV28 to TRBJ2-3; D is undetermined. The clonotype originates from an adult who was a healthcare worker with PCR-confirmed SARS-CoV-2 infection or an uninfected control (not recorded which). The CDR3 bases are TGTGCCAGCACCAACGTCGGCGGCACAGATACGCAGTATTTT. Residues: CASTNVGGTDTQYF.